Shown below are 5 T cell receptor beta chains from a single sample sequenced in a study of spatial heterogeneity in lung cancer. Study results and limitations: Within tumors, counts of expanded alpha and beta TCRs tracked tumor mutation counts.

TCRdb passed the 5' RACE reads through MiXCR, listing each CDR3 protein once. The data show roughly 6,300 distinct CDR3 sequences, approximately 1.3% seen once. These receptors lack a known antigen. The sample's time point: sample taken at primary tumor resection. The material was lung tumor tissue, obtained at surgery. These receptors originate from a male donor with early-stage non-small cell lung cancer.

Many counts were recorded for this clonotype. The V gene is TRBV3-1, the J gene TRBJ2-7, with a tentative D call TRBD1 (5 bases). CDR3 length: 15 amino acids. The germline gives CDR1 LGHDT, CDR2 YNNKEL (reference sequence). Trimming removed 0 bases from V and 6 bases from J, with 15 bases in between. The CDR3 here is CASSQDSRVRREQYF. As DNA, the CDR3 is TGTGCCAGCAGCCAAGACAGCAGGGTACGTCGCGAGCAGTACTTC.

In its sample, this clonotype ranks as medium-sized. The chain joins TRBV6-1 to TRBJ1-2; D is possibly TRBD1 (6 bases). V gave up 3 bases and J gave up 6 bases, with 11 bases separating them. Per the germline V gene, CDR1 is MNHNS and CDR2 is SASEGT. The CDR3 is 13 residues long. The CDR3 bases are TGTGCCAGCAGTGATTGGGGGCGGCATGGCTACACCTTC. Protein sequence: CASSDWGRHGYTF.

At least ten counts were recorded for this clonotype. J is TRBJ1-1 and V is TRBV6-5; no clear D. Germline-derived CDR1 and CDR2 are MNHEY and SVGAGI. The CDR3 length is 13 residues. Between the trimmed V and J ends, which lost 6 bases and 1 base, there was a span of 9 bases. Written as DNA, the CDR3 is TGTGCCAGCAGAACCAGACGGAACACTGAAGCTTTCTTT. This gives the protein CASRTRRNTEAFF.

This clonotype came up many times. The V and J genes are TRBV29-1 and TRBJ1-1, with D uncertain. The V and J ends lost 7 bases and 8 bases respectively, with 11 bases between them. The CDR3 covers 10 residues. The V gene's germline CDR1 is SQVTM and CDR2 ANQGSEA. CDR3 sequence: CSASDTEAFF. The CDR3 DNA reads TGCAGCGCCTCTGATACGGAAGCTTTCTTT.

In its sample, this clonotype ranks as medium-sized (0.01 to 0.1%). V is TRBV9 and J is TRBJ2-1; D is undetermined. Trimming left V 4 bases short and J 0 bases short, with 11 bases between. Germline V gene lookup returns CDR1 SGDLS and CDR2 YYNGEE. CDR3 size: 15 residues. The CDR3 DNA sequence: TGTGCCAGCAGCCCAAGGTTAACCTCCTACAATGAGCAGTTCTTC. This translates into CASSPRLTSYNEQFF.